The present T cell receptor (beta chain) was sequenced within a study of T cell responses to AZD1222 COVID-19 vaccine. Findings and limits, study-wide: As reported, nearly half of all spike-specific TCRs target variant regions that are unmutated.

A remark on this clone: Its target is not known.

The table came from immunoSEQ multiplex PCR; TCRdb's copy has only in-frame clones and leaves some out. The repertoire consists of more than 120,000 clones, with about 92% occurring once and the leading ten covering under 2%. V dropped 7 bases and J dropped 5; count of bases not matched to a gene: 9. The CDR3 covers 15 residues. CDR1 is SNHLY, CDR2 FYNNEI, per germline. This specimen consisted of peripheral blood, obtained 28 days after the second AZD1222 dose. The sequence came from an adult who received the AZD1222 COVID-19 vaccine. V is TRBV2 and J is TRBJ2-1; TRBD1 matches at 9 bases. The CDR3 sequence is CASIRGTGSDNEQFF. Here the CDR3 DNA reads TGTGCCAGCATAAGGGGGACAGGGTCCGACAATGAGCAGTTCTTC.